The rows below give T cell receptor beta chains drawn from one sample of a study of blood T cells in healthy people across ages. TCRdb re-derived calls from the 5' RACE reads in MiXCR, one entry per CDR3 protein. Here the sample spans under 700,000 distinct CDR3 sequences, around 24% being singletons. This sample also appeared in a second study, on T cells of mothers and their children.

The specimen sequenced was blood. Receptors were obtained from a boy aged 10-17 years in good health. The CDR3 runs from the conserved cysteine through the conserved F or W. A D gene is named only where the DNA matches it firmly. Size values are once, few and many counts, or a class for expanded clones, and some rows have none.

j_call v_call cdr3_length clone_size d_call cdr3_aa cdr3_nt
TRBJ2-3 TRBV7-9 16 - TRBD2 CASSLTPSGVADTQYF TGTGCCAGCAGCTTAACCCCCAGCGGGGTGGCAGATACGCAGTATTTT
TRBJ2-5 TRBV28 15 few - CASSPGQGGSETQYF TGTGCCAGCAGTCCAGGACAGGGAGGGTCAGAGACCCAGTACTTC
TRBJ2-1 TRBV27 13 - - CASSFNTGAEQFF TGTGCCAGCAGTTTCAATACGGGAGCTGAGCAGTTCTTC
TRBJ2-7 TRBV4-3 16 - TRBD1 CASSQGAGTDYYEQYF TGCGCCAGCAGCCAAGGGGCCGGGACAGACTACTACGAGCAGTACTTC
TRBJ2-1 TRBV20-1 15 - - CSARAGGSAYNEQFF TGCAGTGCTAGAGCTGGGGGGTCGGCCTACAATGAGCAGTTCTTC
TRBJ2-3 TRBV12-3/TRBV12-4 15 - - CASSISRSSADAQYF TGTGCCAGCAGTATCTCCAGATCCAGCGCAGATGCGCAGTATTTT
TRBJ1-2 TRBV4-3 17 - - CASSQHPRGTPDYGYTF TGCGCCAGCAGCCAACATCCCCGGGGGACCCCCGACTATGGCTACACCTTC
TRBJ2-7 TRBV6-5 15 - - CASIFKRPSRYEQYF TGTGCCAGCATCTTTAAGCGGCCTAGTCGCTACGAGCAGTACTTC
TRBJ1-1 TRBV5-1 13 many - CASSTGMNTEAFF TGCGCCAGCAGCACGGGGATGAACACTGAAGCTTTCTTT
TRBJ2-7 TRBV4-2 16 - TRBD2 CASSQDGSGTTYEQYF TGTGCCAGCAGCCAAGATGGGTCCGGGACTACCTACGAGCAGTACTTC
TRBJ1-4 TRBV5-1 18 - - CASSSGKQGPFSNEKLFF TGCGCCAGCAGCAGCGGCAAACAGGGACCCTTTTCTAATGAAAAACTGTTTTTT
TRBJ2-7 TRBV7-2 14 few - CASSPYTAGREQYF TGTGCCAGCAGTCCTTATACCGCGGGCCGCGAGCAGTACTTC
TRBJ2-7 TRBV9 14 few TRBD1 CASSDDRGVSEQYF TGTGCCAGCAGCGACGACAGGGGGGTGTCTGAGCAGTACTTC
TRBJ2-5 TRBV5-5 16 - TRBD2 CASSLGSTSGQETQYF TGTGCCAGCAGCTTGGGGTCCACTAGCGGCCAAGAGACCCAGTACTTC
TRBJ1-5 TRBV5-6 14 few - CASSFRLGLQPQHF TGTGCCAGCAGCTTTCGACTAGGACTTCAGCCCCAGCATTTT
TRBJ2-1 TRBV12-5 18 few - CASGSLAPRGKKVDEQFF TGTGCTAGTGGTTCCTTAGCCCCACGGGGCAAGAAGGTCGATGAGCAGTTCTTC
TRBJ2-7 TRBV20-1 14 - TRBD1 CSAARDRDSYEQYF TGCAGTGCTGCGCGAGACAGGGATAGCTACGAGCAGTACTTC
TRBJ2-5 TRBV12-3/TRBV12-4 16 - TRBD2 CASTHGAGGLQETQYF TGTGCCAGCACCCACGGGGCGGGGGGGCTCCAAGAGACCCAGTACTTC
TRBJ2-2 TRBV6-5 16 few - CASSYSGRDGTGELFF TGTGCCAGCAGTTACTCGGGGAGAGATGGCACCGGGGAGCTGTTTTTT
TRBJ2-1 TRBV20-1 18 few TRBD2 CSARDLSGRAKAYNEQFF TGCAGTGCTAGAGATTTAAGCGGGAGGGCCAAGGCCTACAATGAGCAGTTCTTC
TRBJ2-5 TRBV20-1 12 - - CSASRGPGTQYF TGCAGTGCTAGTCGGGGGCCGGGGACCCAGTACTTC
TRBJ2-5 TRBV10-3 12 - - CATGSSQETQYF TGTGCCACCGGGAGCAGCCAAGAGACCCAGTACTTC
TRBJ2-6 TRBV4-3 19 - TRBD2 CASSQDRLAGGPGANVLTF TGCGCCAGCAGCCAAGATCGGCTAGCGGGGGGACCTGGGGCCAACGTCCTGACTTTC
TRBJ2-1 TRBV11-3 15 once TRBD2 CASSFGSGRDNEQFF TGTGCCAGCAGCTTCGGAAGCGGGAGGGACAATGAGCAGTTCTTC
TRBJ2-7 TRBV7-2 13 - - CASSATGGAEQYF TGTGCCAGCAGCGCGACAGGAGGAGCCGAGCAGTACTTC
TRBJ2-4 TRBV20-1 17 few TRBD2 CSARPWGAGGAKNIQYF TGCAGTGCTAGACCCTGGGGAGCGGGAGGGGCCAAAAACATTCAGTACTTC
TRBJ1-4 TRBV20-1 13 - TRBD1 CSADRGSNEKLFF TGCAGTGCTGACAGGGGAAGTAATGAAAAACTGTTTTTT
TRBJ2-2 TRBV18 15 - - CASSPTGTYTGELFF TGTGCCAGCTCGCCCACCGGGACTTACACCGGGGAGCTGTTTTTT
TRBJ1-1 TRBV2 16 - TRBD1 CASSLPTGRTPLYAFF TGTGCCAGCAGCCTCCCGACAGGGAGGACTCCATTGTACGCTTTCTTT
TRBJ1-1 TRBV14 17 - - CASSQEVFQGRGTEAFF TGTGCCAGCAGCCAAGAAGTCTTTCAGGGGCGGGGGACTGAAGCTTTCTTT
TRBJ2-7 TRBV3-1 15 - TRBD2 CASSHGLAGGYEQYF TGTGCCAGCAGCCATGGACTAGCGGGAGGCTACGAGCAGTACTTC
TRBJ1-1 TRBV19 13 - - CASSIQRGAEAFF TGTGCCAGTAGTATACAGCGCGGGGCCGAAGCTTTCTTT
TRBJ2-5 TRBV11-2 14 - - CASSPGPPWQTQYF TGTGCCAGCAGCCCCGGGCCTCCTTGGCAGACCCAGTACTTC